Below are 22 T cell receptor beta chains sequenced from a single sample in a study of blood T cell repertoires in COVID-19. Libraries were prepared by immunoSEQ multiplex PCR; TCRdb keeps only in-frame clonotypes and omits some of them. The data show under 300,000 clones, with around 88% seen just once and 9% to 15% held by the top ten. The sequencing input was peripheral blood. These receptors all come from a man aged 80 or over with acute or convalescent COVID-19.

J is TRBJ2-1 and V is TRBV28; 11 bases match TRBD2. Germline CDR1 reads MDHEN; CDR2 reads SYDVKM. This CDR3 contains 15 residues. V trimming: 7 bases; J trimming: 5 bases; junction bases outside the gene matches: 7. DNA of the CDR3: TGTGCCAGCACCCCGCCGGGACTAGCGGACAATGAGCAGTTCTTC. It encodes CASTPPGLADNEQFF.

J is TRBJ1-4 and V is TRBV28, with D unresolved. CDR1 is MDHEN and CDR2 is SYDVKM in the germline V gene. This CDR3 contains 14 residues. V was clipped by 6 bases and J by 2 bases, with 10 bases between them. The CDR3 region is CASRNAGTNEKLFF. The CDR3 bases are TGTGCCAGCAGGAACGCCGGGACTAATGAAAAACTGTTTTTT.

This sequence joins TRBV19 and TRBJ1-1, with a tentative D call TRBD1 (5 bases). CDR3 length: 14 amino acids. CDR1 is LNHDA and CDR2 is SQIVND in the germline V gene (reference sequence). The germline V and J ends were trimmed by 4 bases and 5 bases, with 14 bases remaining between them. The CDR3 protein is CASSTSGSLTEAFF. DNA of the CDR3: TGTGCCAGTAGTACTTCAGGGTCTTTGACTGAAGCTTTCTTT.

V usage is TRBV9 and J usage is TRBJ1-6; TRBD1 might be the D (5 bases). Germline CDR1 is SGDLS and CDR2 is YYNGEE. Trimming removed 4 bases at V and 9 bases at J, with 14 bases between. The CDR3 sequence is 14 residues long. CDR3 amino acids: CASSPGGVGSPLHF. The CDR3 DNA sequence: TGTGCCAGCAGCCCCGGGGGAGTAGGTTCACCCCTCCACTTT.

Here the CDR3 reads CASRRERVTNTEAFF. The DNA of the CDR3 is TGTGCCAGCAGGAGGGAAAGGGTAACGAACACTGAAGCTTTCTTT. This chain connects TRBV6-5 to TRBJ1-1; D is ambiguous. This CDR3 contains 15 residues. Per the germline V gene, CDR1 is MNHEY and CDR2 is SVGAGI. The V gene lost 6 bases and the J gene lost 1 base, with 15 bases spanning the gap.

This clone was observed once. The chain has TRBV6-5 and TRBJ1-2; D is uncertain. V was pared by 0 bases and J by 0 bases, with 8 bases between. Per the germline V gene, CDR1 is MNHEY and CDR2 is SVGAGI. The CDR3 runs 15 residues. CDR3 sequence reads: CASSYSATTNYGYTF. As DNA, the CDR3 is TGTGCCAGCAGTTACTCGGCCACCACTAACTATGGCTACACCTTC.

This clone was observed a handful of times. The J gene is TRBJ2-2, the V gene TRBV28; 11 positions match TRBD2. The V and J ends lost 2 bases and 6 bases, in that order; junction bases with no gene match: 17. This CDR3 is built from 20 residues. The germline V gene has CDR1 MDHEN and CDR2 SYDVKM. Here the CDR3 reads CASSLPPGTSGFGLSGELFF. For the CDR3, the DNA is TGTGCCAGCAGTTTACCTCCCGGGACTAGCGGATTTGGGTTGTCCGGGGAGCTGTTTTTT. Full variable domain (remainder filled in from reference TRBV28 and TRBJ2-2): DVKVTQSSRYLVKRTGEKVFLECVQDMDHENMFWYRQDPGLGLRLIYFSYDVKMKEKGDIPEGYSVSREKKERFSLILESASTNQTSMYLCASSLPPGTSGFGLSGELFFGEGSRLTVL.

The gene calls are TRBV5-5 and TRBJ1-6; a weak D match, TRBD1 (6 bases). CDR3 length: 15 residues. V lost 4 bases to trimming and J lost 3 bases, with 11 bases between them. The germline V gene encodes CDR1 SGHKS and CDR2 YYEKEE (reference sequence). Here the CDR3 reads CASSPGVFYNSPLHF. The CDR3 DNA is TGTGCCAGCAGCCCAGGGGTTTTCTATAATTCACCCCTCCACTTT.

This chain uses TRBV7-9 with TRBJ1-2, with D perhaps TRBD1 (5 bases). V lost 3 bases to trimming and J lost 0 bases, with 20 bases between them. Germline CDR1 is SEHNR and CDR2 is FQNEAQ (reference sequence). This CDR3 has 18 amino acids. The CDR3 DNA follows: TGTGCCAGCAGCTTCGGCCCCTTATCGGCAGGGACTAACTATGGCTACACCTTC. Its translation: CASSFGPLSAGTNYGYTF.

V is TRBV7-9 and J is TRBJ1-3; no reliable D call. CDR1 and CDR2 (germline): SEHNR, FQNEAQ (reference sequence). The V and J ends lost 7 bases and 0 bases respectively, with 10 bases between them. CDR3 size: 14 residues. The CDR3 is CASNPSNSGNTIYF. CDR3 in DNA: TGTGCCAGCAACCCGAGTAACTCTGGAAACACCATATATTTT.

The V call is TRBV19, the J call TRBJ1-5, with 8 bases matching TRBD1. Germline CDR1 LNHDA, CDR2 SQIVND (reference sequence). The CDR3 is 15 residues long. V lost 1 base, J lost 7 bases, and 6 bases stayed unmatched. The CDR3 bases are TGTGCCAGTAGTATAGGCGACAGGGGTGGCCAGCCCCAGCATTTT. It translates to CASSIGDRGGQPQHF.

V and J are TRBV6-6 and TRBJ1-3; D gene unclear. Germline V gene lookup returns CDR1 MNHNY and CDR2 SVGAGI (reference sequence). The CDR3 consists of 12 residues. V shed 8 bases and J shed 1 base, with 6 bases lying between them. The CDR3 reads CASYLSGNTIYF. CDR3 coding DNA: TGTGCCAGCTACCTATCTGGAAACACCATATATTTT.

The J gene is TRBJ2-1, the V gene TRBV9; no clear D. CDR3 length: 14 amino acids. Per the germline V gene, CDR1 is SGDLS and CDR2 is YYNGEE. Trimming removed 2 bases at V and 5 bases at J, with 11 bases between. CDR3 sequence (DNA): TGTGCCAGCAGCGTCCGGGTTTTAAACAATGAGCAGTTCTTC. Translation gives CASSVRVLNNEQFF.

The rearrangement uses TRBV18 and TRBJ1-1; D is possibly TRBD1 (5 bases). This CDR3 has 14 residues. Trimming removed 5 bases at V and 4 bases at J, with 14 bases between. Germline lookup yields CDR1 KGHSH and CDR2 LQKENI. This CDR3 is CASSGLPGGTEAFF. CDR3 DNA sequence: TGTGCCAGCTCAGGACTCCCGGGGGGCACTGAAGCTTTCTTT.

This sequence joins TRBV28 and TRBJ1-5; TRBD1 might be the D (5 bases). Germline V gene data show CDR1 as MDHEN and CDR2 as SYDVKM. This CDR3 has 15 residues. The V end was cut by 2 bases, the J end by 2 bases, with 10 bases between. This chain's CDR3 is CASSLRQGGNQPQHF. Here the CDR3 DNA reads TGTGCCAGCAGTTTAAGGCAGGGCGGCAATCAGCCCCAGCATTTT.

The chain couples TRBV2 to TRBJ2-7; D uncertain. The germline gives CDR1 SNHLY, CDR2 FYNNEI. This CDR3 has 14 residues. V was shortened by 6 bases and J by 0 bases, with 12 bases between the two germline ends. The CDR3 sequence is CASSVHSSSYEQYF. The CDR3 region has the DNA TGTGCCAGCAGCGTTCACAGTAGCTCCTACGAGCAGTACTTC.

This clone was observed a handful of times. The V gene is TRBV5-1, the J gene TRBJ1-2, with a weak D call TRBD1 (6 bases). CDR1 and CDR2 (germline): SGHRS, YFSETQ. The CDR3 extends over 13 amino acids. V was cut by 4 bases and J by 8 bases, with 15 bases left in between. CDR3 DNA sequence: TGCGCCAGCAGCCAGGGACAAAGAGGAGGCTACACCTTC. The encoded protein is CASSQGQRGGYTF. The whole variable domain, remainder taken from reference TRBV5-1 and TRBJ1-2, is KAGVTQTPRYLIKTRGQQVTLSCSPISGHRSVSWYQQTPGQGLQFLFEYFSETQRNKGNFPGRFSGRQFSNSRSEMNVSTLELGDSALYLCASSQGQRGGYTFGSGTRLTVV.

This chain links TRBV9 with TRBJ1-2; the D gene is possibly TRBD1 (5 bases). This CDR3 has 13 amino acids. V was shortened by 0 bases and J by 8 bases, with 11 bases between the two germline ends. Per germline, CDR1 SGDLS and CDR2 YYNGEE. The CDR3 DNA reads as TGTGCCAGCAGCGTAGCGGGGACTGGCGGCTACACCTTC. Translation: CASSVAGTGGYTF. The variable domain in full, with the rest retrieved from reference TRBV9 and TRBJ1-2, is DSGVTQTPKHLITATGQRVTLRCSPRSGDLSVYWYQQSLDQGLQFLIQYYNGEERAKGNILERFSAQQFPDLHSELNLSSLELGDSALYFCASSVAGTGGYTFGSGTRLTVV.

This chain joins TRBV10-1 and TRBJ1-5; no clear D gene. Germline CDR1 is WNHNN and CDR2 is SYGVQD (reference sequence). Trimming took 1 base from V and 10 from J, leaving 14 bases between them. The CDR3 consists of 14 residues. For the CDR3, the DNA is TGCGCCAGCAGTGAGTTTAGAACAGCACAACCCCAGCATTTT. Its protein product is CASSEFRTAQPQHF.

The CDR3 region has the DNA TGCGCCAGCAGCTTATACGGGATAGGGGAGACCCAGTACTTC. Amino acid sequence: CASSLYGIGETQYF. This sequence joins TRBV5-1 and TRBJ2-5, with D maybe TRBD2 (5 bases). V was shortened by 2 bases and J by 5 bases, with 13 bases between the two germline ends. Looked up from germline, CDR1 is SGHRS and CDR2 is YFSETQ. This CDR3 is 14 amino acids long.

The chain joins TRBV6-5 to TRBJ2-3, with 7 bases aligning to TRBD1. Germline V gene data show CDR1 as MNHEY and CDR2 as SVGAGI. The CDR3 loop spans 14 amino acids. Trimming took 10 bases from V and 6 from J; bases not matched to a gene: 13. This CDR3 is CATARDSASDTQYF. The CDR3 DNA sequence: TGTGCCACAGCCCGGGACAGCGCATCGGATACGCAGTATTTT.

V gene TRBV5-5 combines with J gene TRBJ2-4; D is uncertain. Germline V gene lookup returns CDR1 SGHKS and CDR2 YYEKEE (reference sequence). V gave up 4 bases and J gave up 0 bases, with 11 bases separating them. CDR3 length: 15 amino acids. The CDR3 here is CASSPDSLAKNIQYF. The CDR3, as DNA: TGTGCCAGCAGCCCAGACTCGTTAGCCAAAAACATTCAGTACTTC.